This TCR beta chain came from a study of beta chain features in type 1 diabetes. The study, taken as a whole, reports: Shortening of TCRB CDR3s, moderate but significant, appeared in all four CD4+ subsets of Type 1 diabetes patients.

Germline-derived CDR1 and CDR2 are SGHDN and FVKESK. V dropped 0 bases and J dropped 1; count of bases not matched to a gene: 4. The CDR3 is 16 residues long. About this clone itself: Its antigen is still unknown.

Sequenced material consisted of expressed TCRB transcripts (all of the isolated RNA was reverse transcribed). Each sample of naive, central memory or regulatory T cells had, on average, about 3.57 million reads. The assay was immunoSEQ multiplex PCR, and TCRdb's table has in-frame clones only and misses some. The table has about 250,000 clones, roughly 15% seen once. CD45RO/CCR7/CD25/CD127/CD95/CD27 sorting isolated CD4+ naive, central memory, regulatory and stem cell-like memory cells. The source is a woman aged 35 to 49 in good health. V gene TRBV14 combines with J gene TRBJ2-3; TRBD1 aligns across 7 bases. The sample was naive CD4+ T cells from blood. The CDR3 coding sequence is TGTGCCAGCAGCCAAGAACGACAGGGCGGCACAGATACGCAGTATTTT. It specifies CASSQERQGGTDTQYF.